Presented here are 26 T cell receptor beta chains from one specimen sequenced in a study of monozygotic twins with cystic fibrosis. Data came from immunoSEQ multiplex PCR; TCRdb stores just in-frame clones and leaves some out. The sample lists tens of thousands of clones; around 96% were seen once. Sequenced material: blood. These receptors all stem from a girl aged 2 to 10 with cystic fibrosis.

J is TRBJ2-7 and V is TRBV30; TRBD2 is a possible D gene (5 bases). Trimming stripped 5 bases from V and 7 bases from J, with 24 bases between. CDR1 and CDR2 from the germline V gene are GTSNPN and SVGIG (reference sequence). CDR3 length equals 15 residues. The CDR3 DNA reads as TGTGCCTGGCGGGTGCTCAGCGGTCCTCTCGCGGAGCAGTACTTC. Its protein is CAWRVLSGPLAEQYF.

The chain is built from TRBV25-1 and TRBJ2-3; 7 bases line up with TRBD1. CDR3 size: 16 residues. The germline CDR1 and CDR2 sequences are MGHDK and SYGVNS. Losses at the gene ends were 6 bases for V and 4 bases for J; bases not matched to a gene: 13. CDR3 bases: TGTGCCAGCAGCACGGTAGGACAGGCCCGGGCAGATACGCAGTATTTT. Its protein is CASSTVGQARADTQYF.

This chain uses TRBV25-1 with TRBJ1-1; D not certain. Trimming removed 1 base from V and 0 bases from J, with 6 bases in between. In germline, CDR1 is MGHDK, CDR2 SYGVNS. The CDR3 is 14 amino acids. The CDR3: CASSEWGVNTEAFF. Here the CDR3 DNA reads TGTGCCAGCAGTGAATGGGGAGTGAACACTGAAGCTTTCTTT.

The genes are TRBV27 and TRBJ1-2; TRBD1 agrees at 8 bases. V lost 6 bases to trimming and J lost 8 bases; unmatched junction nucleotides: 5. The CDR3 sequence is 12 residues long. The V gene's germline CDR1 is MNHEY and CDR2 SMNVEV (reference sequence). CDR3 in DNA: TGTGCCAGCAGCCCCGGACAGGGAGGCTACACCTTC. It translates to CASSPGQGGYTF.

This clone was observed once. The chain couples TRBV28 to TRBJ2-7; D is uncertain. V dropped 3 bases and J dropped 3 bases, with 15 bases sitting between them. Germline CDR1 reads MDHEN; CDR2 reads SYDVKM. CDR3 size: 15 residues. The CDR3 DNA reads as TGTGCCAGCAGTTTGTCATTAGGTTTAGTCTACGAGCAGTACTTC. This sequence encodes CASSLSLGLVYEQYF. Based on the CDR3 plus reference TRBV28 and TRBJ2-7, the full variable domain is DVKVTQSSRYLVKRTGEKVFLECVQDMDHENMFWYRQDPGLGLRLIYFSYDVKMKEKGDIPEGYSVSREKKERFSLILESASTNQTSMYLCASSLSLGLVYEQYFGPGTRLTVT.

The chain is built from TRBV7-6 and TRBJ2-2, with TRBD2 matching over 8 bases. The CDR3 sequence is 16 residues long. Losses at the gene ends were 7 bases for V and 4 bases for J; bases not matched to a gene: 11. Germline CDR1 SGHVS, CDR2 FNYEAQ. The CDR3 region has the DNA TGTGCCAGCACCCTCGGACTAGCAGACTCCACCGGGGAGCTGTTTTTT. Its protein is CASTLGLADSTGELFF.

The CDR3 sequence is CATSRVLESTGELFF. The CDR3 DNA is TGTGCCACCAGCAGAGTCCTAGAATCCACCGGGGAGCTGTTTTTT. The chain uses TRBV15 and TRBJ2-2; D gene unclear. The CDR3 loop spans 15 amino acids. In germline, CDR1 is LNHNV, CDR2 YYDKDF (reference sequence). Trimming shortened V by 1 base and J by 4 bases, and 10 bases separated the two germline ends. Supplemented by reference TRBV15 and TRBJ2-2, the full variable domain reads DAMVIQNPRYQVTQFGKPVTLSCSQTLNHNVMYWYQQKSSQAPKLLFHYYDKDFNNEADTPDNFQSRRPNTSFCFLDIRSPGLGDTAMYLCATSRVLESTGELFFGEGSRLTVL.

A single count supports this clone. J is TRBJ1-1 and V is TRBV4-1, with 8 bases lining up with TRBD1. CDR1 is MGHRA and CDR2 is YSYEKL in the germline V gene. Trimming at V came to 4 bases and at J to 1 base, leaving 8 bases not matched to a gene. The CDR3 loop spans 16 amino acids. The CDR3 DNA reads TGCGCCAGCAGCCCACTGCGCGGGACAGGGAACACTGAAGCTTTCTTT. Translation gives CASSPLRGTGNTEAFF.

The J gene is TRBJ1-4, the V gene TRBV19, with a possible D match to TRBD1 (5 bases). This CDR3 comprises 17 residues. Trimming left V 3 bases short and J 5 bases short, with 19 bases between. Germline CDR1 reads LNHDA; CDR2 reads SQIVND (reference sequence). The CDR3 DNA is TGTGCCAGTAGTATCCCAGGAGGGGTGGGCCACAATGAAAAACTGTTTTTT. Amino acid sequence: CASSIPGGVGHNEKLFF.

J is TRBJ2-1 and V is TRBV6-1; 15 bases map to TRBD2. Germline V gene data show CDR1 as MNHNS and CDR2 as SASEGT. Unmatched junction bases numbered 2, after V lost 4 bases and J lost 7 bases. The CDR3 consists of 15 residues. The CDR3 DNA sequence: TGTGCCAGCAGTGCCGGGACTAGCGGGAGGAATGAGCAGTTCTTC. It specifies CASSAGTSGRNEQFF.

This rearrangement joins TRBV25-1 to TRBJ2-3; 9 nucleotides align to TRBD2. V lost 4 bases and J lost 4; bases outside the gene matches: 6. The CDR3 consists of 15 residues. Germline V lookup: CDR1 MGHDK, CDR2 SYGVNS. CDR3 coding DNA: TGTGCCAGCAGTGTTTTTAGCGGGAGCCCAGATACGCAGTATTTT. It yields the protein CASSVFSGSPDTQYF.

This clone was recorded only once. This chain uses TRBV7-9 with TRBJ2-7; D is perhaps TRBD2 (6 bases). The V and J ends lost 2 bases and 2 bases respectively, with 10 bases between them. The CDR3 has 14 amino acids. Germline assignment: CDR1 SEHNR and CDR2 FQNEAQ (reference sequence). CDR3 sequence (DNA): TGTGCCAGCAGCTTACGGGGGACGACCTACGAGCAGTACTTC. Residues: CASSLRGTTYEQYF.

This sequence joins TRBV18 and TRBJ2-1; 8 bases fit TRBD2. This CDR3 has 14 residues. Germline values: CDR1 KGHSH, CDR2 LQKENI. J was trimmed by 6 bases and V by 0 bases; bases with no gene match: 1. Here the CDR3 reads CASSPPGLANEQFF. The CDR3 DNA follows: TGTGCCAGCTCACCACCAGGACTAGCCAATGAGCAGTTCTTC.

The chain couples TRBV28 to TRBJ1-2, with D tentatively TRBD1 (6 bases). From germline, CDR1 is MDHEN and CDR2 SYDVKM. V was trimmed by 5 bases and J by 4 bases, leaving 14 bases between them. This CDR3 contains 14 residues. CDR3 protein: CASSLPRGLYGYTF. The CDR3 DNA reads TGTGCCAGCAGTCTCCCCAGGGGTCTCTATGGCTACACCTTC.

V usage is TRBV29-1 and J usage is TRBJ2-7; D is possibly TRBD2 (5 bases). This CDR3 region has 13 residues. The germline V and J ends were trimmed by 3 bases and 7 bases, with 16 bases remaining between them. CDR1 is SQVTM and CDR2 is ANQGSEA in the germline V gene. DNA of the CDR3: TGCAGCGTTGACCCCTGGGAGTCGGGGGAGCAGTACTTC. Translating it yields CSVDPWESGEQYF.

J is TRBJ1-1 and V is TRBV5-1, with D maybe TRBD1 (5 bases). Trimming removed 4 bases from V and 5 bases from J, with 15 bases in between. Germline V gives CDR1 SGHRS, CDR2 YFSETQ. The CDR3 spans 14 residues. In nucleotides, the CDR3 is TGCGCCAGCAGCGCGGGGGTGGGAGGGACTGAAGCTTTCTTT. Translation: CASSAGVGGTEAFF. Looking up the rest from reference TRBV5-1 and TRBJ1-1 gives the full variable domain: KAGVTQTPRYLIKTRGQQVTLSCSPISGHRSVSWYQQTPGQGLQFLFEYFSETQRNKGNFPGRFSGRQFSNSRSEMNVSTLELGDSALYLCASSAGVGGTEAFFGQGTRLTVV.

The V gene is TRBV5-1, the J gene TRBJ2-3; 8 bases align to TRBD2. The CDR3 totals 15 residues. Germline V lookup: CDR1 SGHRS, CDR2 YFSETQ. The ends lost 4 bases at V and 4 bases at J; junction bases unmatched: 8. This CDR3 reads CASSGSGTRADTQYF. DNA for the CDR3: TGCGCCAGCAGCGGATCCGGGACTAGGGCAGATACGCAGTATTTT.

The rearrangement links TRBV10-3 to TRBJ2-7; D call uncertain. Germline V gives CDR1 ENHRY, CDR2 SYGVKD. The CDR3 extends over 11 amino acids. V was shortened by 3 bases and J by 2 bases, with 2 bases between the two germline ends. The CDR3 region has the DNA TGTGCCATCAGTGAAACCTACGAGCAGTACTTC. Translating gives CAISETYEQYF.

The chain employs TRBV28 and TRBJ2-7; D is perhaps TRBD1 (6 bases). CDR3 length: 15 residues. The V and J ends lost 4 bases and 2 bases respectively, with 15 bases between them. CDR1 and CDR2 from the germline V gene are MDHEN and SYDVKM. For the CDR3, the DNA is TGTGCCAGCAGTTCGCCCTCAGGGGCAGCCTACGAGCAGTACTTC. Protein sequence: CASSSPSGAAYEQYF. Full variable domain (remainder filled in from reference TRBV28 and TRBJ2-7): DVKVTQSSRYLVKRTGEKVFLECVQDMDHENMFWYRQDPGLGLRLIYFSYDVKMKEKGDIPEGYSVSREKKERFSLILESASTNQTSMYLCASSSPSGAAYEQYFGPGTRLTVT.

V gene TRBV5-1 combines with J gene TRBJ2-4; maybe TRBD2 (6 bases). Germline assignment: CDR1 SGHRS and CDR2 YFSETQ. The CDR3 totals 13 residues. V lost 6 bases and J 6 bases, leaving 13 bases between the germline ends. As DNA, the CDR3 is TGCGCCAGCACCGGGGACGGGGGAAACATTCAGTACTTC. Translating gives CASTGDGGNIQYF.

This chain connects TRBV6-5 to TRBJ1-5, with 9 bases lining up with TRBD1. Germline V gene lookup returns CDR1 MNHEY and CDR2 SVGAGI. This CDR3 spans 15 amino acids. The V gene end was trimmed by 6 bases and the J gene end by 6 bases; junction bases not matched to a gene: 9. Here the CDR3 reads CASSPGTGPLQPQHF. The CDR3 nucleotides read TGTGCCAGCAGCCCCGGGACAGGGCCTCTTCAGCCCCAGCATTTT.

This chain uses TRBV5-6 with TRBJ2-7; D remains ambiguous. This CDR3 has 13 residues. Germline V gene sequence: CDR1 SGHDT, CDR2 YYEEEE. V was cut by 2 bases and J by 2 bases, with 8 bases left in between. CDR3 region: CASSFTKPYEQYF. In nucleotides, the CDR3 is TGTGCCAGCAGCTTCACCAAGCCCTACGAGCAGTACTTC. Looking up the rest from reference TRBV5-6 and TRBJ2-7 gives the full variable domain: DAGVTQSPTHLIKTRGQQVTLRCSPKSGHDTVSWYQQALGQGPQFIFQYYEEEERQRGNFPDRFSGHQFPNYSSELNVNALLLGDSALYLCASSFTKPYEQYFGPGTRLTVT.

J is TRBJ2-2 and V is TRBV15, with a possible D match to TRBD1 (6 bases). Germline lookup yields CDR1 LNHNV and CDR2 YYDKDF (reference sequence). This CDR3 is built from 16 residues. V was shortened by 3 bases and J by 2 bases, with 13 bases between the two germline ends. CDR3 coding DNA: TGTGCCACCAGCAGTCTTCTCAGGGGAAACACCGGGGAGCTGTTTTTT. Its protein product is CATSSLLRGNTGELFF. The variable domain in full, completed from reference TRBV15 and TRBJ2-2, reads DAMVIQNPRYQVTQFGKPVTLSCSQTLNHNVMYWYQQKSSQAPKLLFHYYDKDFNNEADTPDNFQSRRPNTSFCFLDIRSPGLGDTAMYLCATSSLLRGNTGELFFGEGSRLTVL.

This clone was found once. This rearrangement joins TRBV2 to TRBJ2-3; TRBD2 aligns across 8 bases. CDR1 SNHLY and CDR2 FYNNEI come from the germline V gene. The CDR3 extends over 18 amino acids. V was pared by 5 bases and J by 0 bases, with 13 bases of the junction left unmatched. The chain's CDR3 is CASSFLAGGYISTDTQYF. The CDR3 bases are TGTGCCAGCAGTTTTCTAGCGGGCGGGTACATCAGCACAGATACGCAGTATTTT. Combining the CDR3 with reference TRBV2 and TRBJ2-3 gives the whole variable domain EPEVTQTPSHQVTQMGQEVILRCVPISNHLYFYWYRQILGQKVEFLVSFYNNEISEKSEIFDDQFSVERPDGSNFTLKIRSTKLEDSAMYFCASSFLAGGYISTDTQYFGPGTRLTVL.

V and J are TRBV9 and TRBJ2-3, with 13 positions matching TRBD2. J lost 6 bases, V lost 3 bases, and 7 bases had no gene match. The CDR3 has 16 residues. Germline V CDR1 and CDR2: SGDLS, YYNGEE. CDR3 residues: CASSARTSGRGDTQYF. Written as DNA, the CDR3 is TGTGCCAGCAGCGCGAGGACTAGCGGGAGAGGTGATACGCAGTATTTT. Drawing the rest from reference TRBV9 and TRBJ2-3, the complete variable domain is DSGVTQTPKHLITATGQRVTLRCSPRSGDLSVYWYQQSLDQGLQFLIQYYNGEERAKGNILERFSAQQFPDLHSELNLSSLELGDSALYFCASSARTSGRGDTQYFGPGTRLTVL.

This rearrangement joins TRBV7-8 to TRBJ1-2; no reliable D call. The germline V gene has CDR1 SGHVS and CDR2 FQNEAQ. This CDR3 comprises 13 residues. The V gene lost 3 bases and the J gene lost 3 bases, with 8 bases spanning the gap. The CDR3 DNA reads TGTGCCAGCAGCTTGGACGGTGACTATGGCTACACCTTC. This sequence encodes CASSLDGDYGYTF.